The 27 T cell receptor beta chains in this list originate from one sample, sequenced in a study of cytomegalovirus exposure and HLA in healthy donors. Both 60 Vbeta primers and 13 Jbeta primers went into the PCR. Sequencing used immunoSEQ multiplex PCR; TCRdb keeps in-frame clones, though not all of them. The table records 150,000 to 190,000 clones, around 80% of them present only once. The specimen was PBMCs. The origin of the receptors is a man aged 18 to 29 in good health and CMV-seronegative.

The rearrangement uses TRBV9 and TRBJ1-1; D is perhaps TRBD1 (6 bases). The CDR3 extends over 15 amino acids. Trimming took off 0 bases at V and 1 base at J, with 10 bases between the two ends. Germline CDR1 SGDLS, CDR2 YYNGEE. The CDR3 DNA sequence: TGTGCCAGCAGCGTAGCTCACAGGGCGAACACTGAAGCTTTCTTT. This sequence encodes CASSVAHRANTEAFF.

V and J are TRBV15 and TRBJ2-7; tentative D call: TRBD2 (5 bases). The CDR3 sequence is 14 residues long. CDR1 is LNHNV, CDR2 YYDKDF, per germline (reference sequence). The V gene lost 3 bases and the J gene lost 3 bases, with 12 bases spanning the gap. For the CDR3, the DNA is TGTGCCACCAGCAGGAGGGCCTCCAACTACGAGCAGTACTTC. Translated: CATSRRASNYEQYF.

This clone has just a few counts. The chain links TRBV4-1 to TRBJ1-5; 7 bases are shared with TRBD1. Losses at the gene ends were 1 base for V and 7 bases for J; bases not matched to a gene: 7. CDR1 MGHRA and CDR2 YSYEKL come from the germline V gene. CDR3 length: 15 residues. The CDR3 sequence: CASSQVDRQGQPQHF. CDR3 in DNA: TGCGCCAGCAGCCAAGTGGACAGGCAAGGACAGCCCCAGCATTTT.

The chain employs TRBV7-9 and TRBJ2-7; TRBD2 matches 10 bases. J gave up 3 bases and V 5 bases, and 7 bases lay outside the gene matches. Germline CDR1 SEHNR, CDR2 FQNEAQ (reference sequence). This CDR3 is 15 amino acids long. Here the CDR3 DNA reads TGTGCCAGCAGCAAACTAGCGGGACCGTTCTACGAGCAGTACTTC. It specifies CASSKLAGPFYEQYF.

The chain links TRBV9 to TRBJ2-2; 7 bases align to TRBD2. The CDR3 loop spans 15 amino acids. V lost 0 bases, J lost 4 bases, and 3 bases stayed unmatched. Per the germline V gene, CDR1 is SGDLS and CDR2 is YYNGEE. In DNA, the CDR3 is TGTGCCAGCAGCGTAGTTGGGGGGGGCACCGGGGAGCTGTTTTTT. As protein: CASSVVGGGTGELFF.

This clone was counted between two and nine times. This chain joins TRBV5-1 and TRBJ2-3, with 7 positions matching TRBD2. CDR1 SGHRS and CDR2 YFSETQ come from the germline V gene. J gave up 5 bases and V 1 base, and 7 bases lay outside the gene matches. The CDR3 length is 15 residues. The CDR3 here is CASSLRGRAEDTQYF. The CDR3 nucleotides read TGCGCCAGCAGCTTGCGAGGGAGGGCCGAAGATACGCAGTATTTT.

The chain is built from TRBV7-9 and TRBJ2-3; D is unclear. The CDR3 loop spans 18 amino acids. The germline gives CDR1 SEHNR, CDR2 FQNEAQ (reference sequence). Trimming stripped 1 base from V and 4 bases from J, with 21 bases between. The CDR3 DNA reads as TGTGCCAGCAGCTTAGTTTCCTGGGTAGTTGCCCGGGCAGATACGCAGTATTTT. Protein sequence: CASSLVSWVVARADTQYF.

This clone was detected a few times. The CDR3 DNA follows: TGCGCCAGCAGCTTGTCGGGGGACAACACTGAAGCTTTCTTT. Translating it yields CASSLSGDNTEAFF. This sequence joins TRBV5-1 and TRBJ1-1; D may be TRBD1 (5 bases). Trimming removed 1 base from V and 2 bases from J, with 9 bases in between. Germline V gene data show CDR1 as SGHRS and CDR2 as YFSETQ. This CDR3 region has 14 residues. The variable domain in full, with the rest retrieved from reference TRBV5-1 and TRBJ1-1, is KAGVTQTPRYLIKTRGQQVTLSCSPISGHRSVSWYQQTPGQGLQFLFEYFSETQRNKGNFPGRFSGRQFSNSRSEMNVSTLELGDSALYLCASSLSGDNTEAFFGQGTRLTVV.

V gene TRBV28 combines with J gene TRBJ1-2; 7 bases align to TRBD1. Losses at the gene ends were 11 bases for V and 2 bases for J; bases not matched to a gene: 8. CDR1 MDHEN and CDR2 SYDVKM come from the germline V gene. The CDR3 consists of 13 residues. The CDR3: CAGRDRANYGYTF. The DNA of the CDR3 is TGTGCCGGACGAGACAGGGCCAACTATGGCTACACCTTC.

The chain has TRBV30 and TRBJ2-7; D ambiguous. Trimming left V 0 bases short and J 3 bases short, with 12 bases between. This CDR3 comprises 14 residues. CDR1 GTSNPN and CDR2 SVGIG come from the germline V gene (reference sequence). The CDR3: CAWSVRLNFYEQYF. Written as DNA, the CDR3 is TGTGCCTGGAGTGTACGACTTAATTTCTACGAGCAGTACTTC.

The chain joins TRBV19 to TRBJ2-2; D may be TRBD1 (5 bases). The germline V gene has CDR1 LNHDA and CDR2 SQIVND (reference sequence). Trimming cost V 6 bases and J 0 bases, with 11 bases left between them. This CDR3 is 15 amino acids long. CDR3 region: CASSGDSSNTGELFF. In nucleotides, the CDR3 is TGTGCCAGTAGCGGCGACAGCTCGAACACCGGGGAGCTGTTTTTT.

There are a few counts of this clone. The gene calls are TRBV28 and TRBJ2-5; D is perhaps TRBD2 (5 bases). Trimming removed 10 bases from V and 3 bases from J, with 18 bases in between. Germline V gives CDR1 MDHEN, CDR2 SYDVKM. The CDR3 loop spans 14 amino acids. The CDR3 DNA is TGTGCCACACTCTCACCTACTAGAAAAGAGACCCAGTACTTC. Its protein is CATLSPTRKETQYF.

The genes are TRBV5-8 and TRBJ1-2, with D tentatively TRBD1 (6 bases). The CDR3 has 15 amino acids. Trimming removed 8 bases at V and 4 bases at J, with 21 bases between. Germline V gene sequence: CDR1 SGHTS, CDR2 YDEGEE. This CDR3 is CASTPRPTGRYGYTF. As DNA, the CDR3 is TGTGCCAGTACCCCTCGTCCGACAGGCCGCTATGGCTACACCTTC.

The J gene is TRBJ2-7, the V gene TRBV4-1; a weak D match, TRBD2 (5 bases). Trimming shortened V by 0 bases and J by 2 bases, and 14 bases separated the two germline ends. CDR1 MGHRA and CDR2 YSYEKL come from the germline V gene. The CDR3 consists of 16 residues. CDR3 residues: CASSQDENRDAYEQYF. The CDR3 bases are TGCGCCAGCAGCCAAGACGAAAACCGGGATGCCTACGAGCAGTACTTC.

CDR3 in amino acids: CASRLSGGRGFEETQYF. The CDR3 DNA follows: TGTGCCAGCAGGCTGTCAGGGGGGCGCGGATTCGAAGAGACCCAGTACTTC. The chain is built from TRBV27 and TRBJ2-5, with D perhaps TRBD1 (7 bases). The CDR3 is made up of 17 amino acids. The ends were cut back, 6 bases at V and 3 bases at J, with 23 bases in the middle. Germline lookup yields CDR1 MNHEY and CDR2 SMNVEV (reference sequence).

The CDR3 protein is CASSLLGGGGREQFF. CDR3 DNA sequence: TGTGCCAGCAGCTTATTGGGCGGGGGCGGTAGAGAGCAGTTCTTC. The chain couples TRBV7-2 to TRBJ2-1; D may be TRBD2 (7 bases). Germline CDR1 reads SGHTA; CDR2 reads FQGNSA. This CDR3 region has 15 residues. V was shortened by 2 bases and J by 10 bases, with 18 bases between the two germline ends.

The rearrangement joins TRBV30 to TRBJ2-1, with unresolved D. CDR3 size: 12 residues. Per germline, CDR1 GTSNPN and CDR2 SVGIG (reference sequence). The V end lost 2 bases, the J end lost 5 bases, and 7 bases lay between the germline ends. The CDR3 region has the DNA TGTGCCTGGAGTATTGAGCACAATGAGCAGTTCTTC. It is translated as CAWSIEHNEQFF.

The chain links TRBV4-3 to TRBJ2-7, with 10 nucleotides matching TRBD2. CDR3 length: 16 amino acids. The J segment lost 2 bases and the V segment lost 0 bases, leaving 4 bases of the junction unmatched. CDR1 and CDR2 (germline): LGHNA, YSLEER. The CDR3 DNA is TGCGCCAGCAGCCAAGAGGTCAGCGGGAGGGCCTACGAGCAGTACTTC. Encoded protein: CASSQEVSGRAYEQYF.

The table lists this clone with a few counts. The chain couples TRBV5-1 to TRBJ1-5; weak D call: TRBD1 (5 bases). Germline V CDR1 and CDR2: SGHRS, YFSETQ. CDR3 length: 15 residues. V gave up 1 base and J gave up 11 bases, with 19 bases separating them. The CDR3 DNA is TGCGCCAGCAGCTTGTGGGGGGGGGACTTCTTGACCCAGCATTTT. This encodes CASSLWGGDFLTQHF.

The genes are TRBV6-4 and TRBJ2-3; 9 positions match TRBD2. The CDR3 has 15 residues. The ends lost 4 bases at V and 3 bases at J; junction bases unmatched: 5. The V gene's germline CDR1 is MRHNA and CDR2 SNTAGT. The CDR3 nucleotides read TGTGCCAGCAGTGCCCGACTAGCGGATACAGATACGCAGTATTTT. Encoded protein: CASSARLADTDTQYF.

This rearrangement joins TRBV30 to TRBJ2-2; D ambiguous. V lost 3 bases, J lost 1 base, and 6 bases lay in between. The CDR3 runs to 13 residues. Looked up from germline, CDR1 is GTSNPN and CDR2 is SVGIG (reference sequence). The CDR3 spells CAWSALNTGELFF. The CDR3 DNA reads TGTGCCTGGAGCGCACTGAACACCGGGGAGCTGTTTTTT.

In nucleotides, the CDR3 is TGTGCCAGCAGTAAGGACAGGGACGAGCAGTACTTC. This sequence encodes CASSKDRDEQYF. The chain uses TRBV28 and TRBJ2-7; TRBD1 agrees at 8 bases. The CDR3 runs to 12 residues. V was clipped by 5 bases and J by 5 bases; unmatched bases: 2. The germline V gene encodes CDR1 MDHEN and CDR2 SYDVKM.

To note about this clone: At one of its ends the junction is not consistent with the germline gene, which may arise from a read error. The chain uses TRBV5-1 and TRBJ2-7; a weak D match, TRBD2 (7 bases). The CDR3 is 17 residues long. Germline CDR1 is SGHRS and CDR2 is YFSETQ. Written as DNA, the CDR3 is TGCGCCAGCAGCTTGGACAGGCCCCTGGAGGGGGGGAACGAGCAGCACTTC. It translates to CASSLDRPLEGGNEQHF.

The chain has TRBV28 and TRBJ2-5; 7 bases align to TRBD1. Per the germline V gene, CDR1 is MDHEN and CDR2 is SYDVKM. J lost 1 base, V lost 5 bases, and 10 bases had no gene match. The CDR3 is 16 amino acids. CDR3 protein: CASSPPTGEIQETQYF. The DNA of the CDR3 is TGTGCCAGCAGTCCCCCTACAGGGGAGATCCAAGAGACCCAGTACTTC.

There are a few counts of this clone. The gene calls are TRBV28 and TRBJ2-7; possible D gene TRBD1, 5 bases. This CDR3 is built from 15 residues. V lost 5 bases and J 2 bases, leaving 16 bases between the germline ends. CDR1 MDHEN and CDR2 SYDVKM come from the germline V gene. CDR3 nucleotides: TGTGCCAGCAGTCCCGGGTCTGCCAGGGCCTACGAGCAGTACTTC. This sequence encodes CASSPGSARAYEQYF.

This clone occurred a few times. The CDR3 is CASSYSTSSYNEQFF. The DNA of the CDR3 is TGTGCCAGCAGTTACTCTACGAGCTCCTACAATGAGCAGTTCTTC. This chain connects TRBV6-6 to TRBJ2-1; D is unclear. The CDR3 spans 15 residues. V dropped 0 bases and J dropped 0 bases, with 6 bases sitting between them. CDR1 MNHNY and CDR2 SVGAGI come from the germline V gene (reference sequence).

This chain uses TRBV14 with TRBJ2-7, with D maybe TRBD1 (6 bases). This CDR3 contains 13 residues. Germline CDR1 is SGHDN and CDR2 is FVKESK. V lost 5 bases, J lost 3 bases, and 11 bases lay in between. The CDR3 sequence: CASSATGNYEQYF. The CDR3 DNA is TGTGCCAGCAGCGCGACAGGTAACTACGAGCAGTACTTC.